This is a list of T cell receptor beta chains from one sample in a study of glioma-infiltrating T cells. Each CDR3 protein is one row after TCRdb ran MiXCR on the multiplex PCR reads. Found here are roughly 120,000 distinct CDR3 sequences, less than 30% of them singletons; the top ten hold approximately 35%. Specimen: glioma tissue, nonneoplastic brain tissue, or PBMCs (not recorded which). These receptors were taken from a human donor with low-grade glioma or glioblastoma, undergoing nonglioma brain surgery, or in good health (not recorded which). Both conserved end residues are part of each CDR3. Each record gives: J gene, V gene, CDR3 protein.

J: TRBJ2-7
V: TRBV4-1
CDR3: CATARRGDSYEQYF

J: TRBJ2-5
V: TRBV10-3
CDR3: CAIGVGGGGEETQYF

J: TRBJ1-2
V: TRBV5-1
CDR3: CASSFGNGYGYTF

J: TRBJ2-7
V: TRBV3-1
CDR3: CASSQDPLARYYEQYF

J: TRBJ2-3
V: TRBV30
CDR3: CAWSPLRRADTQYF

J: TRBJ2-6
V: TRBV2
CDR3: CASDESNSGANVLTF

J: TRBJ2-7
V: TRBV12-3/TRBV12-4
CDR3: CASSLRQWREQYF

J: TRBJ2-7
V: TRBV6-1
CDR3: CASRFAASYEQYF

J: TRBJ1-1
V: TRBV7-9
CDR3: CASSLTGTGTEAFF

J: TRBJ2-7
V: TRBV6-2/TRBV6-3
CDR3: CASSYRMPGLVSYEQYF

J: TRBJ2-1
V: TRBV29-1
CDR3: CSVDNFEREGFEQFF

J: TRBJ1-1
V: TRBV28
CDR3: CASSPFTGTERREAFF

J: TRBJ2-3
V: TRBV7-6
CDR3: CASSIRTGSDTQYF

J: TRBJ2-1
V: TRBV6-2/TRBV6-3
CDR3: CASSSQAHNEQFF

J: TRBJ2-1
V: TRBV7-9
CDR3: CASSPGSSGGNEQFF

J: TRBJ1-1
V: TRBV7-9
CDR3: CASSLVVPEAFF

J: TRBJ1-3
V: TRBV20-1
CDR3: CSASPTSRAGNTIYF

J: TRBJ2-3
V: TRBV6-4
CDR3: CASSFGLGTDTQYF

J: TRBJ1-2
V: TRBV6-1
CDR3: CASREAAANYGYTF

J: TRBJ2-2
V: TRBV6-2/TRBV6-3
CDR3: CASSSGGAGTGELFF

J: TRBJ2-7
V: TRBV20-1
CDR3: CSAPGDMTSYGQYF

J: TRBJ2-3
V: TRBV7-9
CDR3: CASSLGTGGADTQYF

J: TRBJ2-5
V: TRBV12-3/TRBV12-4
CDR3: CASGTGDSVETQYF

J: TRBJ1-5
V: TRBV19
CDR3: CAAGWNSNQPQHF

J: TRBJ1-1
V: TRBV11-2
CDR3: CASSLYLTEAFF

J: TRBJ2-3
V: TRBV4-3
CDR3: CASSQDERASTDTQYF

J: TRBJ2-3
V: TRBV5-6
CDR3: CASSLLGGAATDTQYF

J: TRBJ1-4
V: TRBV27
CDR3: CASSQNRGRSEKLFF

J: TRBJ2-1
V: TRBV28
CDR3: CASCLPAYTYNVQFF

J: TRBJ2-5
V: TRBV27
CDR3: CASSTGLAAETQYF

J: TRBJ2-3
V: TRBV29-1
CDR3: CSVDGTSGGVDTQYF

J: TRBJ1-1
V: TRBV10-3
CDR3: CAISPRDRGFSTEAFF

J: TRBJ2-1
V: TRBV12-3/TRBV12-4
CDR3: CASFERGYNEQFF

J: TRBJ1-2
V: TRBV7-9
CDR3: CASSLGGIRGTNYSGYTF

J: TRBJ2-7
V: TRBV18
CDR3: CASSYPDTYEQYF

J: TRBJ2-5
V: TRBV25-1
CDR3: CASSEWRGSQETQYF

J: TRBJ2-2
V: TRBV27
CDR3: CASSLGLPNTGELFF

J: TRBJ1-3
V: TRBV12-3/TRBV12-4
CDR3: CASSNWGNTIYF

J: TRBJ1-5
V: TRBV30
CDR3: CAWSAGQGHRNQPQHF

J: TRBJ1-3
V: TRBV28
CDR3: CASSLRRGILSGNTIYF

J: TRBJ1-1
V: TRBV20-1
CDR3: CSATTVNTGAFF

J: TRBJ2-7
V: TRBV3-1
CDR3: CASSQASLDYEQYF

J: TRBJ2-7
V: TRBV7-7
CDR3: CASSLKYDSSYEQYF

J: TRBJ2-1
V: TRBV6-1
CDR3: CASSHRGVQSEQFF

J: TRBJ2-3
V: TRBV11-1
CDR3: CASSPQGTDTQYF

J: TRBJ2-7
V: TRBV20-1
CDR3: CSARDRVAGGNYEQYF

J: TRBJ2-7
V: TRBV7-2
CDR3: CASSVGLVYEQYF

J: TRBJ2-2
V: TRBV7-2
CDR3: CAGGLAGVVGELFF

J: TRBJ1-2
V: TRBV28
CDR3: CASSDKGYYGYTF

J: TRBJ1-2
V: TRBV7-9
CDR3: CVSSLGTAVYYGYTF

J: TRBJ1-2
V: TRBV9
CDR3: CASSARTGVSYGYTF

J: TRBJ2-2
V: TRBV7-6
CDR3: CASSFTHGELFF

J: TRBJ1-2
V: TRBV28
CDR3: CVSSLGQGYGYTF

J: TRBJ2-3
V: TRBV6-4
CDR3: CASSFGRETDTQYF

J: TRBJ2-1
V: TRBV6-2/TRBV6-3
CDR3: CASRPTSALYEQFF